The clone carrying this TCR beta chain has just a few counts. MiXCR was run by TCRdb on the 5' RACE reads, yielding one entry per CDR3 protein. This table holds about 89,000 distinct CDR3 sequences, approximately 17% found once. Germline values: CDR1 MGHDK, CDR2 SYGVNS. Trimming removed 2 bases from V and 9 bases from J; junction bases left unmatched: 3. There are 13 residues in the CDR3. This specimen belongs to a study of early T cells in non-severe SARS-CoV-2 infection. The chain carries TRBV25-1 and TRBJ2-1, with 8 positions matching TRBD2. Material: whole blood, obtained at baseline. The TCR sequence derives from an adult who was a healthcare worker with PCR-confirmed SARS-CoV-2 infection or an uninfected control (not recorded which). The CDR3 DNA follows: TGTGCCAGCAGTGAACTGGCGGGGGGTGAGCAGTTCTTC. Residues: CASSELAGGEQFF.